This TCR beta chain came from a study of blood T cell repertoires in COVID-19. The wider study: Samples came from the United States, Italy and Spain, spanning acute and convalescent COVID-19. In each case, the material was cDNA or gDNA derived from T cells, B-cell-depleted T cells, or PBMCs.

In the original workflow: Reference gene primer amplification gave nucleated cell count estimates. Profiled with immunoSEQ multiplex PCR; TCRdb holds only in-frame clones, not every one. The V and J calls and clone size are taken from that table; D and trimming were inferred from the DNA. The top ten clones hold 5.5% to 6.5% of a sample with under 250,000 clones, around nine tenths of them seen once. The TCR sequence derives from a man between 60 and 75 years old who had recovered from COVID-19. The sample was peripheral blood.

Here the CDR3 reads CSASMAGEGRDTQYF. DNA for the CDR3: TGCAGTGCTAGTATGGCGGGAGAGGGTCGAGATACGCAGTATTTT. The chain links TRBV20-1 to TRBJ2-3; 7 bases map to TRBD2. Germline V gives CDR1 DFQATT, CDR2 SNEGSKA (reference sequence). V was pared by 3 bases and J by 5 bases, with 11 bases of the junction left unmatched. CDR3 length equals 15 residues.